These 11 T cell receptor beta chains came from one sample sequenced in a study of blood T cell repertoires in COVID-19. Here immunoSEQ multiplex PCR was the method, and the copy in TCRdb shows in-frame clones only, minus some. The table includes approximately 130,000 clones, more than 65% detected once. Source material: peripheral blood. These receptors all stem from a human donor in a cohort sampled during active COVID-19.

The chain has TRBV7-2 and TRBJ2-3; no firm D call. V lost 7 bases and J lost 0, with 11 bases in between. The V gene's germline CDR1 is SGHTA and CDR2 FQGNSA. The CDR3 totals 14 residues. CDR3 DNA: TGTGCCAGCACCCAGGTCCTTAGCACAGATACGCAGTATTTT. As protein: CASTQVLSTDTQYF.

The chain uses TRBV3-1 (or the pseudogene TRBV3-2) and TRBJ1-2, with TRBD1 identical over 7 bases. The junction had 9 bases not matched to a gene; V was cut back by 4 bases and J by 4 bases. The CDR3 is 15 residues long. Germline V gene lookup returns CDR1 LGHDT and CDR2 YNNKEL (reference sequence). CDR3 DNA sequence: TGTGCCAGCAGCCTTGGACAGGCCTCAGTCTATGGCTACACCTTC. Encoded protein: CASSLGQASVYGYTF.

The CDR3 loop is CASSSRELQGALNYGYTF. DNA for the CDR3: TGTGCCAGCAGCTCGAGAGAATTACAGGGGGCTCTTAACTATGGCTACACCTTC. The J gene is TRBJ1-2, the V gene TRBV7-8, with TRBD1 matching 9 bases. CDR3 length equals 18 residues. V shed 4 bases, J shed 1 base, and the junction held 13 bases outside the gene matches. Germline CDR1 and CDR2: SGHVS and FQNEAQ.

CDR3 coding DNA: TGTGCCAGCAGCGTCTACAGGGGGTTGGGTCACACCATATATTTT. The encoded protein is CASSVYRGLGHTIYF. The genes are TRBV21-1 and TRBJ1-3; the D call of TRBD1 is as the table states it, not checked on the DNA. TRBV21-1 is assigned pseudogene status. The length of the CDR3 is 15 residues.

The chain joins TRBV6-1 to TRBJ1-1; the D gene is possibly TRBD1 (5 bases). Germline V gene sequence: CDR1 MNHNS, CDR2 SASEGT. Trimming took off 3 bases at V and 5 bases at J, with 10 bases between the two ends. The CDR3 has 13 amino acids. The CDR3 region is CASSEQGWTEAFF. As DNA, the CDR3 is TGTGCCAGCAGTGAGCAGGGTTGGACTGAAGCTTTCTTT.

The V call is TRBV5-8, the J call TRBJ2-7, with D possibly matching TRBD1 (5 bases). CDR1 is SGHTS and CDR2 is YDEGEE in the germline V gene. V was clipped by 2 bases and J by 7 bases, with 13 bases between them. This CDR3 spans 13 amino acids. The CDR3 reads CASSFIQGVEQYF. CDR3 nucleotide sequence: TGTGCCAGCAGCTTTATTCAGGGTGTGGAGCAGTACTTC.

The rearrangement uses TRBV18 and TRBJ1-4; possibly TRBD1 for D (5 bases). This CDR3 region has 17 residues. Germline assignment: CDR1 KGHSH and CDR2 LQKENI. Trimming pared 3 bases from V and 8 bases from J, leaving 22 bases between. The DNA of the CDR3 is TGTGCCAGCTCACCCCTTCCAGGGAAGGGGCGTGGGGAAAAACTGTTTTTT. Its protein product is CASSPLPGKGRGEKLFF.

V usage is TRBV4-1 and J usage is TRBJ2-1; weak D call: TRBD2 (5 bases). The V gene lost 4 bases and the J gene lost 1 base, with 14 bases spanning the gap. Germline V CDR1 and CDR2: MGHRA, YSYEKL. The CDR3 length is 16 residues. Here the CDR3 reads CASSPFLAESYNEQFF. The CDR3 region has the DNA TGCGCCAGCAGCCCCTTCCTAGCTGAGTCCTACAATGAGCAGTTCTTC.

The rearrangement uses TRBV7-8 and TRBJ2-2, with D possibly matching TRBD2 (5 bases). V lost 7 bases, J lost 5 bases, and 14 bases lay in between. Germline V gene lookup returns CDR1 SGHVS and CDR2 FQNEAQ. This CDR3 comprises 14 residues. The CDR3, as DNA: TGTGCCAGCAACTCCCCGGGGAGAACCGGGGAGCTGTTTTTT. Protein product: CASNSPGRTGELFF.

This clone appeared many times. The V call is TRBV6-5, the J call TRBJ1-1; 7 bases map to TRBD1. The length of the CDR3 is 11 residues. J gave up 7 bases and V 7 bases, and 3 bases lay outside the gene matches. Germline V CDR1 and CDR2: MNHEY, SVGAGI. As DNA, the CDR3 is TGTGCCAGCACCAGGGGGGATGAAGCTTTCTTT. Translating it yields CASTRGDEAFF.

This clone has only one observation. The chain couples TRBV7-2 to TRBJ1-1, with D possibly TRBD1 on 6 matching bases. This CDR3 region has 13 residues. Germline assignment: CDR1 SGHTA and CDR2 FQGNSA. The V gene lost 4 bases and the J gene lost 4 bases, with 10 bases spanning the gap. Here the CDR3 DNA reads TGTGCCAGCAGCTCTGACAGGATCACTGAAGCTTTCTTT. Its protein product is CASSSDRITEAFF.